This T cell receptor (beta chain) was profiled in a study of T cell repertoires in cytomegalovirus infection. In the study overall: Recently identified HLA-C-restricted CMV epitopes and well-studied HLA-B-restricted CMV epitopes were used by the study. CMV infection together with matching HLA type was indicated by public TCR beta signatures. Notes on the study in general: Public TCR beta family frequency separated CMV-and-HLA carriers, including in an independent cohort. Predominance within the ex vivo response was attributable to HLA-C-restricted CMV-specific TCR beta clonotypes.

The germline V and J ends were trimmed by 5 bases and 6 bases, with 20 bases remaining between them. The CDR3 length is 15 residues. Germline CDR1 reads MNHEY; CDR2 reads SMNVEV (reference sequence). TCRdb analysed the reads with MiXCR anew, one entry per CDR3 protein. The data hold roughly 100,000 distinct CDR3 sequences, with less than 55% observed a single time. This clonotype has only a few counts. Its antigen is undetermined. The V call is TRBV27, the J call TRBJ2-7, with D hard to call. The sequenced sample was CD8+ T cells from cultured PBMCs, obtained from culture after CMV antigen stimulation. The receptor was derived from a human donor in good health (CMV status not recorded). Some clones in this sample may be carry-over from other donors' samples. The CDR3 DNA reads as TGTGCCAGCAGTCCTTGGGCAGGCGGTAGTTTCGAGCAGTACTTC. This translates into CASSPWAGGSFEQYF.